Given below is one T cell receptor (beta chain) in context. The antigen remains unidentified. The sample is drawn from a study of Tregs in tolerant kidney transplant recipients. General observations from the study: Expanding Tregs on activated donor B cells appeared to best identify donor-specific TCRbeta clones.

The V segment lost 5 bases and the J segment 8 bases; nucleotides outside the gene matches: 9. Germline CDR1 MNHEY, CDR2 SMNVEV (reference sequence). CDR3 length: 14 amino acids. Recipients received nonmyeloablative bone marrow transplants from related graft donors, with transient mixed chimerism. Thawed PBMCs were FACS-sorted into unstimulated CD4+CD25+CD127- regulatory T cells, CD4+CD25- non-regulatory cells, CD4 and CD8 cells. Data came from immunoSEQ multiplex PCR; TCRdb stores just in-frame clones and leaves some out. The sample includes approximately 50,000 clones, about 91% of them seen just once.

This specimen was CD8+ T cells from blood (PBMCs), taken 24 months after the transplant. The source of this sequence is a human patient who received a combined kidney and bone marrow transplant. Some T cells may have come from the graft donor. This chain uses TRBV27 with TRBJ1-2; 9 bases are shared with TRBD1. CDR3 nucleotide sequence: TGTGCCAGCAGTCAGGGACAGGGATTGGAGGGCTACACCTTC. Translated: CASSQGQGLEGYTF.